This T cell receptor beta chain came from a study of OX40 agonist ivuxolimab in advanced cancers. Study at large: The study treated patients with ivuxolimab, an agonistic anti-OX40 (CD134) antibody. At doses from 0.01 to 10 mg/kg, patients were given intravenous ivuxolimab every 2 weeks.

Points from the study as a whole: With doses of 0.1-3.0 mg/kg, partial responders showed among the lowest clonal expansion. A proportion of nonresponders additionally exhibited low normalized T-cell clonal expansion.

Of note for this clone: Antigen specificity is unknown.

Germline CDR1 reads MGHDK; CDR2 reads SYGVNS. With 0 bases clipped from V and 7 bases from J, the junction kept 11 bases outside the gene matches. This CDR3 has 17 amino acids. Data came from immunoSEQ multiplex PCR; TCRdb stores just in-frame clones and leaves some out. Here the sample spans approximately 70,000 clones, 75% to 90% being singletons. This clonotype was obtained from an adult with an advanced solid tumor such as melanoma, head and neck, liver or kidney cancer. Source: CD4+ or CD8+ T cells sorted from blood, taken in a trial of the OX40 agonist ivuxolimab. The V gene is TRBV25-1, the J gene TRBJ1-2; 10 positions agree with TRBD1. The CDR3 region has the DNA TGTGCCAGCAGTGAATATAGACAGGGGGCGAAGGGTGGTGGCTACACCTTC. It is translated as CASSEYRQGAKGGGYTF.